This TCR beta chain appears in the sequencing data of a study of control samples from healthy donors and cancer patients. This CDR3 has 15 residues. Trimming cost V 1 base and J 5 bases; bases outside gene matches: 6. Germline CDR1 is SGHAT and CDR2 is FQNNGV. TCRdb keeps only in-frame clones here, not all; method: immunoSEQ multiplex PCR. Among more than 85,000 clones, approximately 84% were seen once, and the ten largest hold about 38%. The chain has TRBV11-2 and TRBJ2-5; TRBD2 aligns across 8 bases. Sequencing was performed on PBMCs. The source is a man between 65 and 80 years old with lung cancer. The CDR3: CASSLVGRGEETQYF. The CDR3 DNA is TGTGCCAGCAGCTTAGTGGGGCGGGGGGAGGAGACCCAGTACTTC.